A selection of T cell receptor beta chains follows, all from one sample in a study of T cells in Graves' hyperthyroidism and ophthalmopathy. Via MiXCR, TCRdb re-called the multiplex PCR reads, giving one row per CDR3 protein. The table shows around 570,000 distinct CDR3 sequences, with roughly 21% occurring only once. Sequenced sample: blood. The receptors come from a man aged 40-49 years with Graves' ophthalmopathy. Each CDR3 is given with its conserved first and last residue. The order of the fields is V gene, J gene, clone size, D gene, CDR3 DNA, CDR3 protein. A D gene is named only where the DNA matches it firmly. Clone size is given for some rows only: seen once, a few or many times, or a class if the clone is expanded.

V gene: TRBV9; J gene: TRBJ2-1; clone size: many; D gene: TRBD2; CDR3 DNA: TGTGCCAGCAGCGTAGAGGTGGACGTAGCGGGGATCTACAATGAGCAGTTCTTC; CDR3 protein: CASSVEVDVAGIYNEQFF
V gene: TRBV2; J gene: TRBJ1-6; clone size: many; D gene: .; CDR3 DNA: TGTGCCAGCAGTGTGGAGGGTGGTAATTCACCCCTCCACTTT; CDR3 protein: CASSVEGGNSPLHF
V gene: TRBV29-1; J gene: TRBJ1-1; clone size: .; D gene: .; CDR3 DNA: TGCAGCGTTGAACCCCGGGGGAAAACTGAAGCTTTCTTT; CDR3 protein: CSVEPRGKTEAFF
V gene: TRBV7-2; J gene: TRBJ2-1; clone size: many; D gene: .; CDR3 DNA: TGTGCCAGCAGCGATAGGGGACACCTCTACAATGAGCAGTTCTTC; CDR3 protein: CASSDRGHLYNEQFF
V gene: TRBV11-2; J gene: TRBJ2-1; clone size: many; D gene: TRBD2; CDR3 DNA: TGTGCCAGCAGCTTAGATCTGCTAGCGGGGGGAAGTGAGCAGTTCTTC; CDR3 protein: CASSLDLLAGGSEQFF
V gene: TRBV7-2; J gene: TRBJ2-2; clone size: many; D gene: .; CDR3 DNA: TGTGCCAGCAGCCGACCAGGGACCGGGGAGCTGTTTTTT; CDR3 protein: CASSRPGTGELFF
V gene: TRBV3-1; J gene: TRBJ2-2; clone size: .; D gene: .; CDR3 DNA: TGTGCCAGCAGCCAAGCCCTACTACTTAGCGGCGATAACACCGGGGAGCTGTTTTTT; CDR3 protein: CASSQALLLSGDNTGELFF
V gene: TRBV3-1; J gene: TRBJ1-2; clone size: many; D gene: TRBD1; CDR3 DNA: TGTGCCAGCAGCCCAGGGGGCGGCTACACCTTC; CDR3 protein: CASSPGGGYTF
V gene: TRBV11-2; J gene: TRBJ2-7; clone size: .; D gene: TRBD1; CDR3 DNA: TGTGCCAGCAGCGGGTCCGGGACAGGATACTACGAGCAGTACTTC; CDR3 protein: CASSGSGTGYYEQYF
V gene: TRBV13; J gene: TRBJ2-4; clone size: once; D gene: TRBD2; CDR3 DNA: TGTGCCAGCAGCTTAAGGACTAGCGGGAGTGGGTCCAAAAACATTCAGTGCTTC; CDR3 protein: CASSLRTSGSGSKNIQCF
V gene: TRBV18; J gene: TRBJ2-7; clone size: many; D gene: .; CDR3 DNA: TGTGCCAGCTCACCACCGACTAGCTACGAGCAGTACTTC; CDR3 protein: CASSPPTSYEQYF
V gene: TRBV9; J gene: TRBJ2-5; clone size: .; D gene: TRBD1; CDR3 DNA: TGTGCCAGCAGCGTAGGCCCAGGGGGCGCAGGAGAGACCCAGTACTTC; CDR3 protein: CASSVGPGGAGETQYF
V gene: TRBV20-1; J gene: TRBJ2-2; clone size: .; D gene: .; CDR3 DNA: TGCAGTGCGGAGGGGGCGGGAACCGGGGAGCTGTTTTTT; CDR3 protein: CSAEGAGTGELFF
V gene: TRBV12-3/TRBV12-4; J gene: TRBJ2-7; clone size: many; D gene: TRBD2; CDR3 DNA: TGTGCCAGCAGTTTAGGACTAGCGGGAGTTGGCGAGCAGTACTTC; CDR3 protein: CASSLGLAGVGEQYF
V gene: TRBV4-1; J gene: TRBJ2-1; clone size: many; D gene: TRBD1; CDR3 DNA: TGCGCCAGCAGCCAAGCTAATCGGGACAGGAGGTCTGAGGGGCAGTTCTTC; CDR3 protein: CASSQANRDRRSEGQFF
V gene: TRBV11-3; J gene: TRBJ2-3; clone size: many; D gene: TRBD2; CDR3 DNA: TGTGCCAGCAGCATGGGGATAGCGGGAGCAGGAGATACGCAGTATTTT; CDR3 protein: CASSMGIAGAGDTQYF
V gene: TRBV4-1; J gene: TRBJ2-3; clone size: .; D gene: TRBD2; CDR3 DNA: TGCGCCAGCAGCTCCGGGAGGGGAACAGATACGCAGTATTTT; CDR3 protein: CASSSGRGTDTQYF
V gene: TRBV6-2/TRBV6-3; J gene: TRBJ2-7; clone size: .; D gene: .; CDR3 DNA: TGTGCCAGCAGTTACCCCGGGATGGAGCAGTACTTC; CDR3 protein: CASSYPGMEQYF
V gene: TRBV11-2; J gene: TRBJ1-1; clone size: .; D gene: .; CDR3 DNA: TGTGCCAGCAGCCCGCGGACGGCTTGGGCTGAAGCTTTCTTT; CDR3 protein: CASSPRTAWAEAFF
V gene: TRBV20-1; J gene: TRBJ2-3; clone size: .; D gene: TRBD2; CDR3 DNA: TGCAGTGCTCCGCGGACTAGCGGGAGAACAGATACGCAGTATTTT; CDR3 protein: CSAPRTSGRTDTQYF
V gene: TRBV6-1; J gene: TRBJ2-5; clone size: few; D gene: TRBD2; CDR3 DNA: TGTGCCAGCAGTGGAGCTAGCGGGGGTAAAGAGACCCAGTACTTC; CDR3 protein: CASSGASGGKETQYF
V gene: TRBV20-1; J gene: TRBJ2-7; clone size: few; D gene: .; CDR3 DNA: TGCAGTGTAGCTAGTCAGGGGCTCTCCTACGAGCAGTACTTC; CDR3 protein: CSVASQGLSYEQYF
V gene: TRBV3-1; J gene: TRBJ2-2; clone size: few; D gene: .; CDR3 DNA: TGTGCCAGCAGCCAGATCGGGCCTGACACCGGGGAGCTGTTTTTT; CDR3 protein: CASSQIGPDTGELFF
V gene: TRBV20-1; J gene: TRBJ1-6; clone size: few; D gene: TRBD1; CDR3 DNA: TGCAGTGCCGAAGGACAGGGGACGTATAATTCACCCCTCCACTTT; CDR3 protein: CSAEGQGTYNSPLHF
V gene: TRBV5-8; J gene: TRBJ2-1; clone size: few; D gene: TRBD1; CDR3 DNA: TGTGCCAGCAGCTCGGGACAGATCGTATACAATGAGCAGTTCTTC; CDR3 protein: CASSSGQIVYNEQFF
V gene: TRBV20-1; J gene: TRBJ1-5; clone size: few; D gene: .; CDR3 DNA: TGCAGTGCTAGTACAGGTCCTCTGAATCAGCCCCAGCATTTT; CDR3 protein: CSASTGPLNQPQHF
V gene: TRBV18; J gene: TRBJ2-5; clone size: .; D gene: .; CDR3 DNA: TGTGCCAGCTCAACGACCGAAGAGACCCAGTACTTC; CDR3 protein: CASSTTEETQYF
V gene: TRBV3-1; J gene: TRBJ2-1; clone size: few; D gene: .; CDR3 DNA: TGTGCCAGCAGCCCTTACTACTCCCTGAGCTCCTACAATGAGCAGTTCTTC; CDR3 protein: CASSPYYSLSSYNEQFF
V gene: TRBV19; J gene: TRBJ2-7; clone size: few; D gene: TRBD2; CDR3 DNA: TGTGCCAGTAGCACCTCTAGCGGGGGAACCTACGAGCAGTACTTC; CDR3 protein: CASSTSSGGTYEQYF
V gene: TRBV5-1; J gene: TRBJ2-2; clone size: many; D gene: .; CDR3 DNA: TGCGCCAGCAGCTTGGCCTCCAACACCGGGGAGCTGTTTTTT; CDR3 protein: CASSLASNTGELFF
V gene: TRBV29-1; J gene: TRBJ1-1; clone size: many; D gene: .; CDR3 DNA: TGCAGCGTCAAACAGGTGGAAGCTTTCTTT; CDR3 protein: CSVKQVEAFF
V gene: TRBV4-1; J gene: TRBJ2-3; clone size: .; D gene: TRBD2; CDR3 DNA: TGCGCCAGCAGCCATCCCTCCCGGCCGACTAGCGGGAGAACAGATACGCAGTATTTT; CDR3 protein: CASSHPSRPTSGRTDTQYF
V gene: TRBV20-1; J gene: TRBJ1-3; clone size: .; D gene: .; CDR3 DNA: TGCAGTGCTCGGCGGTCCCTCTCTGGAAACACCATATATTTT; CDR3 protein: CSARRSLSGNTIYF
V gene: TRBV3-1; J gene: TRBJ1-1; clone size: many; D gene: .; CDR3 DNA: TGTGCCAGCAGCCAAGCAGGAGATCTGAACACTGAAGCTTTCTTT; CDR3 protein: CASSQAGDLNTEAFF
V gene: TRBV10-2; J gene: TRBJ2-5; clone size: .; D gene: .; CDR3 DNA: TGCGCCAGCAGTGAGTTGGAACTAGAGGCGACCCAGTACTTC; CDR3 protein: CASSELELEATQYF
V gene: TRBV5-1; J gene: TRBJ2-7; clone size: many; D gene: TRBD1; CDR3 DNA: TGCGCCAGCAGCTTAGACAGGGGTCGGCGCTACGAGCAGTACTTC; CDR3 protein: CASSLDRGRRYEQYF
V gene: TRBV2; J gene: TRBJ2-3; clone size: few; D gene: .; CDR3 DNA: .; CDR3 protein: CASSVGTGSVVPYF
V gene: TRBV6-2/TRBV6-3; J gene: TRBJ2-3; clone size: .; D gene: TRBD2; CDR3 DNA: TGTGCCAGCATTGAAGCGGGAGGGTCGTTTCCACAAGATACGCAGTATTTT; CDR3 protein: CASIEAGGSFPQDTQYF
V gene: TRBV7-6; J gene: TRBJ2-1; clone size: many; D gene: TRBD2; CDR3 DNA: TGTGCCAGCAGCAGTACGAGCGGGGTCAACAATGAGCAGTTCTTC; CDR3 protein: CASSSTSGVNNEQFF
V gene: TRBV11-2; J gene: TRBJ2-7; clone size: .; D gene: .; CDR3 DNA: TGTGCCGGCAGCTTCGAGGGGTCGTACGAGCAGTACTTC; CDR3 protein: CAGSFEGSYEQYF
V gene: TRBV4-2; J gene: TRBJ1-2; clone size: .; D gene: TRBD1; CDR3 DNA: TGTGCCAGCAGCCAAGAACTCAGGGGGGGCGGCTACACCTTC; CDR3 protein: CASSQELRGGGYTF
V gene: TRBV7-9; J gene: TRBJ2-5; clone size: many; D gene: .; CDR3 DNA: TGTGCCAGCAGCGCAAGCGGGCCACGAGAGACCCAGTACTTC; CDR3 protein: CASSASGPRETQYF
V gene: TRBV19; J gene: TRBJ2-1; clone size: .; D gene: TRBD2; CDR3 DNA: TGTGCCAGTAGTATCGAGCGGGGGGGCGGGTACAATGAGCAGTTCTTC; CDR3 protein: CASSIERGGGYNEQFF
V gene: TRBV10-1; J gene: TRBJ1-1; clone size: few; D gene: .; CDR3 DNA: TGCGCCAGCACAAATACTAACAGGGATTTTGAAGCTTTCTTT; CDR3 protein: CASTNTNRDFEAFF
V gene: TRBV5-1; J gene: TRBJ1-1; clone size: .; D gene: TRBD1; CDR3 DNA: TGCGCCAGCCGTATGACAGGGGGGGTGGGCACTGAAGCTTTCTTT; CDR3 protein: CASRMTGGVGTEAFF
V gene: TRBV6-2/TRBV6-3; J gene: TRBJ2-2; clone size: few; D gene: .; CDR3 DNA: TGTGCCAGCGCCGGTGGGGGGGCCCCCAGAGGAGACGGGGAGCTGTTTTTT; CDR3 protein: CASAGGGAPRGDGELFF
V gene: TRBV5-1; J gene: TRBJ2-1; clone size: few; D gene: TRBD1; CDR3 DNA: TGCGCCAGCAGCTTGGGCGGACAGGGCTCCTACAATGAGCAGTTCTTC; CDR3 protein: CASSLGGQGSYNEQFF
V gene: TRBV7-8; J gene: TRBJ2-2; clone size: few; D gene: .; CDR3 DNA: TGTGCCAGCAGCTTAAGTACGTTTGCCGGGGAGCTGTTTTTT; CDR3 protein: CASSLSTFAGELFF
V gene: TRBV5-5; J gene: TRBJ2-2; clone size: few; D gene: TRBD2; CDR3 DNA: TGTGCCAGCAGCTTTTTCCTCGGACTAGCGGGTGGCGGGGAGCTGTTTTTT; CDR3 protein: CASSFFLGLAGGGELFF
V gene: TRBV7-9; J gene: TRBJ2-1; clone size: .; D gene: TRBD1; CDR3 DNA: TGTGCCAGCAGCCCGGGACAGGGGGCTGTAACTGGTGAGCAGTTCTTC; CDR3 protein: CASSPGQGAVTGEQFF
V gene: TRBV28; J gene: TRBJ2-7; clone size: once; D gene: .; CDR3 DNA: TGTGCCAGCAGGGGGGGGGCCCTTGGGAAAGAGCAGTACTTC; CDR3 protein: CASRGGALGKEQYF
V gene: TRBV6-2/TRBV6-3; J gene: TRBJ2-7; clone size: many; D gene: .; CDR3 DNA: TGTGCCAGCAGTCCCGGACTAAAACTTGGCTACGAGCAGTACTTC; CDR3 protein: CASSPGLKLGYEQYF
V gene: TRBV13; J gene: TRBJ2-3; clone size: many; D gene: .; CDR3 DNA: TGTGCCAGCAGCTTACTGGGACGGCGGATCACAGATACGCAGTATTTT; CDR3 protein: CASSLLGRRITDTQYF
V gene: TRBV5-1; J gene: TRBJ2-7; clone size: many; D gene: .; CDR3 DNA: TGCGCCAGCAGCTTGGATATACGACAGTCCTACGAGCAGTACTTC; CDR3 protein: CASSLDIRQSYEQYF
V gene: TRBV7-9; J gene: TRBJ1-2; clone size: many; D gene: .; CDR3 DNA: TGTGCCAGCAGCTTAGCCCCCGGGGCCACTGTAAAGGGCTACACCTTC; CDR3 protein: CASSLAPGATVKGYTF
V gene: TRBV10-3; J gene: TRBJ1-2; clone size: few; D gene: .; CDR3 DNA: TGTGCCATCAGTGGGGAACAAGGGACGGGCTACACCTTC; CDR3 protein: CAISGEQGTGYTF
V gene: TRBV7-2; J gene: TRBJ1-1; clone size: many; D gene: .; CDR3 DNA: TGTGCCAGCAGCTTATTATGGAACACTGAAGCTTTCTTT; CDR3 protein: CASSLLWNTEAFF
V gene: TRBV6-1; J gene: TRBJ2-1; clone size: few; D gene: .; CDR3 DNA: TGTGCCAGCACCTCTGGCGGGGCAAATGAGCAGTTCTTC; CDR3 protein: CASTSGGANEQFF